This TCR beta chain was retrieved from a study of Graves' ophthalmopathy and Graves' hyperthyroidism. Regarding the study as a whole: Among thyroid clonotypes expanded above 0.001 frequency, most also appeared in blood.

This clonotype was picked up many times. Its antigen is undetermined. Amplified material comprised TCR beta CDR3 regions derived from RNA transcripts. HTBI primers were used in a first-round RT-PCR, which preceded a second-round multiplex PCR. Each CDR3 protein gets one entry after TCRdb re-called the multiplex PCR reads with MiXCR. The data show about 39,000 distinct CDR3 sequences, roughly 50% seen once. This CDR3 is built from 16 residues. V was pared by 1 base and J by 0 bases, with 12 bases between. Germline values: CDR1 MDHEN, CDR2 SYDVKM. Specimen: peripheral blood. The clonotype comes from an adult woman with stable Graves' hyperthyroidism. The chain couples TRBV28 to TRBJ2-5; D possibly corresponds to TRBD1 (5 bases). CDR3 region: CASSLSGQGYQETQYF. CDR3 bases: TGTGCCAGCAGTTTATCTGGCCAGGGCTACCAAGAGACCCAGTACTTC.